These T cell receptor beta chains were read from a single sample in a study of regulatory T cells in long-lasting Graves disease. A single record per CDR3 protein comes from TCRdb applying MiXCR to the multiplex PCR reads. Of about 560,000 distinct CDR3 sequences detected, roughly 16% appear once; the ten largest clones hold about 12%. The same data also contributed to another study, on T cells in Graves' hyperthyroidism and ophthalmopathy.

The input for sequencing was peripheral blood mononuclear cells (PBMCs), taken at new diagnosis, from a patient treated with antithyroid drugs. The receptors were sampled from a man aged 18 to 30 with Graves disease. Each CDR3 is given with its conserved first and last residue. The D gene is left open where the match is weak. Size is stated for part of the rows, as once, few or many counts, or as a class when the clone is expanded.

size,D,V,J,CDR3,DNA
few,.,TRBV4-1,TRBJ2-7,CASSRPGTYEQYF,TGCGCCAGCAGCCGCCCGGGGACCTACGAGCAGTACTTC
many,.,TRBV7-9,TRBJ2-7,CASSWTVSKHPYEQYF,TGTGCCAGCAGCTGGACAGTCTCCAAACACCCCTACGAGCAGTACTTC
many,TRBD1,TRBV27,TRBJ2-7,CASSWTGDFSYEQYF,TGTGCCAGCAGTTGGACAGGTGACTTCTCCTACGAGCAGTACTTC
few,.,TRBV19,TRBJ1-1,CASSPYRETEAFF,TGTGCCAGTAGTCCCTACAGGGAGACTGAAGCTTTCTTT
few,.,TRBV27,TRBJ1-1,CASSLSMGGYTEAFF,TGTGCCAGCAGTTTATCTATGGGCGGATACACTGAAGCTTTCTTT
many,.,TRBV27,TRBJ2-7,CASRVVSSYEQYF,TGTGCCAGCAGAGTCGTGAGCTCCTACGAGCAGTACTTC
many,.,TRBV30,TRBJ1-1,CAWSRLPASNTEAFF,TGTGCCTGGAGTAGACTACCCGCATCTAACACTGAAGCTTTCTTT
few,.,TRBV9,TRBJ2-2,CASSVAANTGELFF,TGTGCCAGCAGCGTGGCAGCGAACACCGGGGAGCTGTTTTTT
few,TRBD1,TRBV29-1,TRBJ1-4,CSVRTGTTTNEKLFF,TGCAGCGTTCGGACAGGGACTACAACTAATGAAAAACTGTTTTTT
many,.,TRBV7-3,TRBJ2-7,CASHPEGIYEQYF,TGTGCCAGCCACCCGGAGGGGATCTACGAGCAGTACTTC
.,TRBD2,TRBV5-1,TRBJ2-2,CASSLGLAGHQGMLFF,TGCGCCAGCAGCTTGGGTCTAGCGGGCCACCAAGGGATGCTGTTTTTT
many,.,TRBV5-1,TRBJ2-3,CASSLVVTDTQYF,TGCGCCAGCAGCTTGGTTGTCACAGATACGCAGTATTTT
few,TRBD2,TRBV27,TRBJ2-1,CASLPGLAGEGGEQFF,TGTGCCAGCCTCCCGGGGCTAGCGGGAGAAGGGGGAGAGCAGTTCTTC
many,TRBD1,TRBV30,TRBJ1-1,CAWWDRGRTEAFF,TGTGCCTGGTGGGACAGGGGGCGGACTGAAGCTTTCTTT
few,.,TRBV28,TRBJ2-3,CAISLTGLSTDTQYF,TGTGCCATCTCTTTAACGGGACTCAGCACAGATACGCAGTATTTT
many,TRBD1,TRBV15,TRBJ1-6,CATSRGDRENSPLHF,TGTGCCACCAGCAGGGGAGACAGGGAGAATTCACCCCTCCACTTT
many,.,TRBV28,TRBJ2-6,CASSSLRGADGANVLTF,TGTGCCAGCAGTTCCCTCCGGGGGGCGGATGGGGCCAACGTCCTGACTTTC
many,.,TRBV2,TRBJ2-7,CASVRAGISYEQYF,TGTGCCAGTGTCCGGGCAGGGATCTCCTACGAGCAGTACTTC
many,.,TRBV30,TRBJ2-1,CAWSKASVNEQFF,TGTGCCTGGAGTAAGGCGAGCGTCAATGAGCAGTTCTTC
many,.,TRBV6-1,TRBJ1-1,CASSRLMNTEAFF,TGTGCCAGCAGTCGACTGATGAACACTGAAGCTTTCTTT
.,.,TRBV30,TRBJ1-1,CAWSSAGLTNTEAFF,TGTGCCTGGAGTTCTGCGGGACTCACGAACACTGAAGCTTTCTTT
once,TRBD1,TRBV28,TRBJ2-2,CASSTTGWDTGELFF,TGTGCCAGCAGTACGACAGGGTGGGACACCGGGGAGCTGTTTTTT
few,TRBD1,TRBV13,TRBJ2-7,CASSSKSGTGFVEQYF,TGTGCCAGCAGCTCTAAATCCGGGACAGGGTTCGTCGAGCAGTACTTC
.,TRBD2,TRBV9,TRBJ2-1,CASSVDPTSGVRYEQFF,TGTGCCAGCAGCGTAGACCCGACTAGCGGGGTGCGTTATGAGCAGTTCTTC
.,.,TRBV7-9,TRBJ2-7,CASSLVGGKTYEQYF,TGTGCCAGCAGCTTAGTGGGGGGTAAAACCTACGAGCAGTACTTC
.,.,TRBV7-8,TRBJ2-5,CASSLVPSAGPQETQYF,TGTGCCAGCAGCTTAGTCCCCTCTGCGGGCCCCCAAGAGACCCAGTACTTC